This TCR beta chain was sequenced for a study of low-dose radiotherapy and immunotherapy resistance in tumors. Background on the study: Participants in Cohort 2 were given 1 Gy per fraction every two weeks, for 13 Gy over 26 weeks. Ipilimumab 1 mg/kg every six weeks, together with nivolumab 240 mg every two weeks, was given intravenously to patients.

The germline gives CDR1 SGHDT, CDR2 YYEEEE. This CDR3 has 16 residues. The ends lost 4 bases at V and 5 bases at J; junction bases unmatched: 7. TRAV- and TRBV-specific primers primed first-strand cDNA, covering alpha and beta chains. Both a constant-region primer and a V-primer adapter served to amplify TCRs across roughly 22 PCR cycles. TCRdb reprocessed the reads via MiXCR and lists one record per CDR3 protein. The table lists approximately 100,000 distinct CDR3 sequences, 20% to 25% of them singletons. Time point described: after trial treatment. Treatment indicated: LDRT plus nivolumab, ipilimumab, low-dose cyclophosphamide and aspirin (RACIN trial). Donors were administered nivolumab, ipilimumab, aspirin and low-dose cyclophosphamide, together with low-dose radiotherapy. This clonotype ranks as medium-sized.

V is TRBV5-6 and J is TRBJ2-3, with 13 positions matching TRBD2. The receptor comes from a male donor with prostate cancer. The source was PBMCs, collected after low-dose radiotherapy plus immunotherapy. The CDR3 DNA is TGTGCCAGCAGCACCGGACTAGCGGGGGCGGGAGATACGCAGTATTTT. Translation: CASSTGLAGAGDTQYF.